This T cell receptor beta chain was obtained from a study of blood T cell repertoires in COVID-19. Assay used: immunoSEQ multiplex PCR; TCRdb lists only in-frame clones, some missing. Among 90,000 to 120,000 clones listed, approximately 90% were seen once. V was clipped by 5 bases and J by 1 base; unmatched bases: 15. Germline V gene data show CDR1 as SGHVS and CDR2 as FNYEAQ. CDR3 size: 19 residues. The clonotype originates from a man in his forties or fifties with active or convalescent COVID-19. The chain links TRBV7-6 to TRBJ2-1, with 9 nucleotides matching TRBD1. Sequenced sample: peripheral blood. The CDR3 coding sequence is TGTGCCAGCAGCCCGACAGTGGGGGGCGGGACAGGGTCCTACAATGAGCAGTTCTTC. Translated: CASSPTVGGGTGSYNEQFF. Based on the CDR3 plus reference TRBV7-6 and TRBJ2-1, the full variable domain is GAGVSQSPRYKVTKRGQDVALRCDPISGHVSLYWYRQALGQGPEFLTYFNYEAQQDKSGLPNDRFSAERPEGSISTLTIQRTEQRDSAMYRCASSPTVGGGTGSYNEQFFGPGTRLTVL.